A selection of T cell receptor beta chains follows, all from one sample in a study of T cell repertoires in cytomegalovirus infection. The antigens of these receptors remain unknown. Via MiXCR, TCRdb re-called the reads, giving one row per CDR3 protein. The sample lists approximately 260,000 distinct CDR3 sequences; less than 25% were seen once. The sequencing used cultured PBMCs, collected from culture after CMV antigen stimulation. Receptors originate from a human donor in good health (CMV status not recorded). Some clones in this sample may be carry-over from other donors' samples. The CDR3 runs from the conserved cysteine through the conserved F or W. A D gene is named only where the DNA matches it firmly. Only some rows state a clone size, as once, few, many or a class for expanded clones.

size,V,D,J,DNA,CDR3
NA,TRBV25-1,NA,TRBJ1-1,TGTGCCAGCAGTGAATCCTTCCAGTCGGGTGAAGCTTTCTTT,CASSESFQSGEAFF
few,TRBV5-4,NA,TRBJ2-7,TGTGCCAGCAGCTGGGCCGGCCGCTACGAGCAGTACTTC,CASSWAGRYEQYF
few,TRBV28,NA,TRBJ2-3,TGTGCCAGCAGCCGGCGGGCCAGTTCAGATACGCAGTATTTT,CASSRRASSDTQYF
many,TRBV7-9,NA,TRBJ1-2,TGTGCCAGCAGCTCGCCAGGGTCCGGCTACACCTTC,CASSSPGSGYTF
NA,TRBV18,TRBD2,TRBJ2-1,TGTGCCAGCTACCGGGGGGACTCCCATGAGCAGTTCTTC,CASYRGDSHEQFF
NA,TRBV7-2,NA,TRBJ1-2,TGTGCCAGCAGCCCGGGGGTGTACTATGGCTACACCTTC,CASSPGVYYGYTF
NA,TRBV7-6,TRBD1,TRBJ1-1,TGTGCCACCGGGGACAGGGTGAGCACTGAAGCTTTCTTT,CATGDRVSTEAFF
NA,TRBV20-1,TRBD1,TRBJ2-1,TGCAGTGCTCCGAGGGGGCCCACCCTCTACAATGAGCAGTTCTTC,CSAPRGPTLYNEQFF
NA,TRBV4-1,NA,TRBJ2-3,TGCGCCAGCAGCCAAGACCCCCCTGCTCGGGCAGATACGCAGTATTTT,CASSQDPPARADTQYF
NA,TRBV12-3/TRBV12-4,NA,TRBJ1-2,TGTGCCAGCAGTGCAGGGCGGAGAGACTATGGCTACACCTTC,CASSAGRRDYGYTF
NA,TRBV4-1,TRBD1,TRBJ2-2,TGCGCCAGCAGCCAAGCTCTTCTTGCAGGGGGGAACACCGGGGAGCTGTTTTTT,CASSQALLAGGNTGELFF
many,TRBV7-2,NA,TRBJ2-1,TGTGCCAGCAGCTTGGCGACGACCTGGCAGTTCTTC,CASSLATTWQFF
many,TRBV7-2,NA,TRBJ2-7,TGTGCCAGCAGCTTTCCCGGGACGACCGACGAGCAGTACTTC,CASSFPGTTDEQYF
many,TRBV7-2,NA,TRBJ2-7,TGTGCCAGCAGCTCAACAGGGGGACTAAACTCTCTCTACGAGCAGTACTTC,CASSSTGGLNSLYEQYF
NA,TRBV27,TRBD2,TRBJ2-3,TGTGCCAGCAGTTTGTCGAGCGGGATGCTTAGCCGTAGCACAGATACGCAGTATTTT,CASSLSSGMLSRSTDTQYF
few,TRBV3-1,NA,TRBJ1-2,TGTGCCAGCAGCCTCTTCACTAGCGGTAAGCTGTATGGCTACACCTTC,CASSLFTSGKLYGYTF
many,TRBV19,TRBD1,TRBJ1-5,TGTGCCAGTAGTGCCTGGACAGGTGAGGATCAGCCCCAGCATTTT,CASSAWTGEDQPQHF
NA,TRBV29-1,NA,TRBJ2-7,TGCAGCGTGGGGGCGACCCCGCCAGGGGAGCAGTACTTC,CSVGATPPGEQYF
many,TRBV7-2,TRBD2,TRBJ2-1,TGTGCCAGCAGCGCGCAACTAGCGGGAGGGGGTGAGCAGTTCTTC,CASSAQLAGGGEQFF
many,TRBV7-2,NA,TRBJ2-1,TGTGCCAGCAGCTTAGCGAACTATGAGCAGTTCTTC,CASSLANYEQFF
few,TRBV28,TRBD1,TRBJ1-1,TGTGCCAGCAGTCCAGGGGGCGAAACTGAAGCTTTCTTT,CASSPGGETEAFF
NA,TRBV6-2/TRBV6-3,TRBD1,TRBJ1-1,TGTGCCAGCAGTTACTCCGACAGGGTTGGGACTGAAGCTTTCTTT,CASSYSDRVGTEAFF
few,TRBV10-3,TRBD2,TRBJ2-7,TGTGCCAACGCCCCAACTAGCGACTACGAGCAGTACTTC,CANAPTSDYEQYF
many,TRBV12-3/TRBV12-4,NA,TRBJ1-6,TGTGCCAGCAGTCCGGACTCATTCTTTTCACCCCTCCACTTT,CASSPDSFFSPLHF
NA,TRBV5-1,TRBD2,TRBJ2-1,TGCGCCAGCAGCTTGACGCGGCGGGAGCTGACATACAATGAGCAGTTCTTC,CASSLTRRELTYNEQFF
NA,TRBV3-1,NA,TRBJ2-2,TGTGCCAGCAGCCAAGATGACAGCGGGGAGCTGTTTTTT,CASSQDDSGELFF
NA,TRBV6-2/TRBV6-3,TRBD2,TRBJ2-3,TGTGCCAGCAGTTACGAAGCGGGAGGGCCGGTAGATACGCAGTATTTT,CASSYEAGGPVDTQYF
few,TRBV27,TRBD1,TRBJ2-1,TGTGCCAGCAGTTCCCGGGACAGGGGCAATGAGCAGTTCTTC,CASSSRDRGNEQFF
NA,TRBV12-3/TRBV12-4,TRBD1,TRBJ1-6,TGTGCCAGCAGTCCAAAGACCGGGACAGGGTGGGAATCACCCCTCCACTTT,CASSPKTGTGWESPLHF
NA,TRBV6-6,NA,TRBJ1-5,TGTGCCAGCAGTCCTTCATGGGCTCAGCCCCAGCATTTT,CASSPSWAQPQHF
many,TRBV28,TRBD2,TRBJ2-3,TGTGCCAGCAGACCAAGGACTAGCCTTTTAGCAGATACGCAGTATTTT,CASRPRTSLLADTQYF
few,TRBV24-1,NA,TRBJ2-5,TGTGCCACCAGTGATTTCGAAGAGACCCAGTACTTC,CATSDFEETQYF
many,TRBV7-3,NA,TRBJ2-3,TGTGCCAGCAGCTTAGATCAGGGCGCAGATACGCAGTATTTT,CASSLDQGADTQYF
few,TRBV7-9,TRBD2,TRBJ2-3,TGTGCCAGCAGCTCTCTAGCGGGAATCACAGATACGCAGTATTTT,CASSSLAGITDTQYF
many,TRBV19,NA,TRBJ2-6,TGTGCCAGTAGCCTGTTGGGGGCCAACGTCCTGACTTTC,CASSLLGANVLTF
many,TRBV6-2/TRBV6-3,TRBD2,TRBJ2-7,TGTGCCAGCAGCGGGAGGCTATCCTACGAGCAGTACTTC,CASSGRLSYEQYF
NA,TRBV28,TRBD2,TRBJ2-7,TGTGCTCCTACTAGCGCCAACGAGCAGTACTTC,CAPTSANEQYF
NA,TRBV24-1,NA,TRBJ2-2,TGTGCCACCAGTGGGTGGACGGATCGCTTCGGGGAGCTGTTTTTT,CATSGWTDRFGELFF
many,TRBV12-3/TRBV12-4,NA,TRBJ2-1,TGTGCCAGCAGTTTAGCGGGTCGGAACAATGAGCAGTTCTTC,CASSLAGRNNEQFF
NA,TRBV3-1,TRBD2,TRBJ2-1,TGTGCCAGCAGCCAACAGACCGGGGGGATCAATGAGCAGTTCTTC,CASSQQTGGINEQFF
once,TRBV4-1,NA,TRBJ1-5,TGCGCCAGCAGCCAATTATTCTTGCAGGGCAGCAATCAGCCCCAGCATTTT,CASSQLFLQGSNQPQHF
NA,TRBV19,TRBD2,TRBJ2-3,TGTGCCAGTAGTAGCGGGAGTCTCCCAGATACGCAGTATTTT,CASSSGSLPDTQYF
NA,TRBV10-3,TRBD2,TRBJ2-1,TGTGCCATCATGTTCAGCCCGGGACTAGCGGGAGTGGGTGAGCAGTTCTTC,CAIMFSPGLAGVGEQFF
few,TRBV7-2,NA,TRBJ2-5,TGTGCCAGCAGCTACCAGTCAAGGACCCAGTACTTC,CASSYQSRTQYF
NA,TRBV4-3,NA,TRBJ1-6,TGCGCCAGCAGCCAAGATCTCGGGGGATTGCGGTTACCCCTCCACTTT,CASSQDLGGLRLPLHF
many,TRBV7-8,NA,TRBJ1-1,TGTGCCAGCAGCACCCGACTGAACACTGAAGCTTTCTTT,CASSTRLNTEAFF
NA,TRBV4-3,TRBD2,TRBJ2-3,TGCGCCAGCAGCCAAGATCTAGCGGCAAGCACAGATACGCAGTATTTT,CASSQDLAASTDTQYF
few,TRBV7-9,NA,TRBJ1-2,TGTGCCAGCAGCACAACAGGGAACTACACCTTC,CASSTTGNYTF